The 19 T cell receptor beta chains reported below all come from one sample, sequenced in a study of shared clonotypes between healthy human individuals. Method: immunoSEQ multiplex PCR; TCRdb's copy keeps in-frame clones and lacks some. The table has about 2 million clones, about 95% seen once. Positive CCR7 selection of CD45RO-negative cells yielded the naive CD8 cells, and terminally differentiated effector memory CD45RA+ cells were excluded. Specimen: naive CD8+ T cells sorted from blood. Every receptor here comes from a man younger than 30 in good health.

This chain uses TRBV13 with TRBJ2-5, with unresolved D. CDR3 length: 13 residues. Trimming took 5 bases from V and 2 from J, leaving 9 bases between them. CDR1 is PRHDT and CDR2 is FYEKMQ in the germline V gene (reference sequence). The CDR3 region is CASSPPRQETQYF. CDR3 bases: TGTGCCAGCAGCCCCCCCCGGCAAGAGACCCAGTACTTC.

The chain employs TRBV19 and TRBJ1-2, with D possibly being TRBD1 (5 bases). CDR1 and CDR2 from the germline V gene are LNHDA and SQIVND (reference sequence). V lost 7 bases and J lost 8, with 17 bases in between. The CDR3 totals 13 residues. The CDR3 reads CASNTFLGEGYTF. The CDR3 nucleotides are TGTGCCAGTAATACTTTTCTGGGGGAGGGCTACACCTTC.

The rearrangement joins TRBV19 to TRBJ2-3; 10 bases align to TRBD1. This CDR3 comprises 15 residues. Germline CDR1 reads LNHDA; CDR2 reads SQIVND (reference sequence). Trimming at V came to 5 bases and at J to 4 bases, leaving 6 bases not matched to a gene. The CDR3 spells CASSADRGMADTQYF. As DNA, the CDR3 is TGTGCCAGTAGTGCGGACAGGGGGATGGCAGATACGCAGTATTTT.

The chain recombines TRBV7-2 with TRBJ1-3; D gene unclear. The CDR3 spans 14 residues. Germline loops: CDR1 SGHTA, CDR2 FQGNSA. V shed 1 base and J shed 1 base, with 5 bases lying between them. As DNA, the CDR3 is TGTGCCAGCAGCTTAGTAACATCTGGAAACACCATATATTTT. Its translation is CASSLVTSGNTIYF.

The rearrangement joins TRBV23-1 to TRBJ2-4; TRBD1 matches at 9 bases. TRBV23-1 is flagged as an ORF with uncertain function. Trimming cost V 6 bases and J 3 bases; bases outside gene matches: 15. The CDR3 sequence is 18 residues long. In nucleotides, the CDR3 is TGCGCCAGCAGGCGGACGCGCCTCGGGACAGGGCTCAAAAACATTCAGTACTTC. Its protein is CASRRTRLGTGLKNIQYF.

The V gene is TRBV7-9, the J gene TRBJ1-1, with D maybe TRBD1 (5 bases). Germline-derived CDR1 and CDR2 are SEHNR and FQNEAQ (reference sequence). The CDR3 is made up of 14 amino acids. The V end lost 1 base, the J end lost 4 bases, and 10 bases lay between the germline ends. CDR3 protein: CASSLVVRGTEAFF. CDR3 nucleotide sequence: TGTGCCAGCAGCTTAGTCGTGAGGGGCACTGAAGCTTTCTTT.

This chain joins TRBV5-4 and TRBJ2-7; D is possibly TRBD1 (5 bases). The germline V gene has CDR1 SGHNT and CDR2 YYREEE (reference sequence). The CDR3 runs 15 residues. V dropped 1 base and J dropped 4 bases, with 15 bases sitting between them. The CDR3 here is CASSLLDTVGYEQYF. For the CDR3, the DNA is TGTGCCAGCAGCTTGTTGGACACGGTAGGATACGAGCAGTACTTC.

The V call is TRBV7-6, the J call TRBJ2-1, with D tentatively TRBD1 (5 bases). Germline lookup yields CDR1 SGHVS and CDR2 FNYEAQ. Trimming took off 2 bases at V and 7 bases at J, with 9 bases between the two ends. The CDR3 has 13 residues. The CDR3 loop is CASSLQGFNEQFF. Here the CDR3 DNA reads TGTGCCAGCAGCTTACAGGGTTTTAATGAGCAGTTCTTC.

Details on this clone: Other DNA variants within this sample encode the same CDR3. The V gene is TRBV19, the J gene TRBJ2-7, with D uncertain. Germline CDR1 LNHDA, CDR2 SQIVND (reference sequence). Trimming pared 1 base from V and 3 bases from J, leaving 10 bases between. CDR3 length: 14 residues. CDR3 amino acids: CASSIGGTLYEQYF. The CDR3 nucleotides read TGTGCCAGTAGTATAGGCGGAACTCTCTACGAGCAGTACTTC.

This clone was observed a single time. The chain employs TRBV2 and TRBJ2-7, with a weak D call TRBD1 (5 bases). Germline CDR1 reads SNHLY; CDR2 reads FYNNEI. The CDR3 runs 14 residues. Trimming took 3 bases from V and 2 from J, leaving 11 bases between them. The CDR3 DNA is TGTGCCAGCAGTGAGAACAGGACCCCCTACGAGCAGTACTTC. Encoded protein: CASSENRTPYEQYF.

The chain employs TRBV5-1 and TRBJ2-7; unclear D gene. The CDR3 extends over 13 amino acids. The germline V gene has CDR1 SGHRS and CDR2 YFSETQ. Trimming shortened V by 4 bases and J by 4 bases, and 12 bases separated the two germline ends. The CDR3 coding sequence is TGCGCCAGCAGCAGTCGGACGGTTTACGAGCAGTACTTC. Amino acid sequence: CASSSRTVYEQYF.

This clone has just a few counts. The chain combines TRBV6-5 with TRBJ1-2; D gene uncertain. The V end lost 7 bases, the J end lost 0 bases, and 9 bases lay between the germline ends. The CDR3 has 13 residues. CDR1 and CDR2 (germline): MNHEY, SVGAGI. The CDR3 DNA reads as TGTGCCAGCACCTTTAACACTAACTATGGCTACACCTTC. This translates into CASTFNTNYGYTF.

The V and J genes are TRBV10-2 and TRBJ1-1; D remains ambiguous. The CDR3 loop spans 13 amino acids. Trimming removed 9 bases from V and 0 bases from J, with 11 bases in between. Germline values: CDR1 WSHSY, CDR2 SAAADI. The CDR3 nucleotides are TGCGCCAGTGAGGTCTATCTGAACACTGAAGCTTTCTTT. Protein: CASEVYLNTEAFF.

This clone appeared once. The chain recombines TRBV4-3 with TRBJ2-7, with D possibly TRBD2 on 5 matching bases. The CDR3 is 16 residues long. V was trimmed by 2 bases and J by 2 bases, leaving 16 bases between them. The V gene's germline CDR1 is LGHNA and CDR2 YSLEER. CDR3 residues: CASSQTSSAPPYEQYF. The CDR3 DNA follows: TGCGCCAGCAGCCAAACTAGTTCAGCTCCTCCCTACGAGCAGTACTTC.

V and J are TRBV9 and TRBJ1-2, with D perhaps TRBD1 (6 bases). Trimming removed 0 bases from V and 4 bases from J, with 16 bases in between. Germline V gene sequence: CDR1 SGDLS, CDR2 YYNGEE. The CDR3 totals 16 residues. As DNA, the CDR3 is TGTGCCAGCAGCGTAGCTGGGGAGGGGGGATCCTATGGCTACACCTTC. It is translated as CASSVAGEGGSYGYTF. Together with reference TRBV9 and TRBJ1-2, the CDR3 gives the full variable domain: DSGVTQTPKHLITATGQRVTLRCSPRSGDLSVYWYQQSLDQGLQFLIQYYNGEERAKGNILERFSAQQFPDLHSELNLSSLELGDSALYFCASSVAGEGGSYGYTFGSGTRLTVV.

The chain joins TRBV6-5 to TRBJ2-1, with D possibly matching TRBD1 (6 bases). The V end lost 0 bases, the J end lost 7 bases, and 10 bases lay between the germline ends. CDR3 length: 14 amino acids. The germline CDR1 and CDR2 sequences are MNHEY and SVGAGI. The CDR3 reads CASSYSGHRNEQFF. The CDR3 coding sequence is TGTGCCAGCAGTTACTCGGGACATCGAAATGAGCAGTTCTTC.

V is TRBV6-5 and J is TRBJ1-2; D remains unclear. CDR3 length equals 13 residues. V lost 4 bases, J lost 0 bases, and 6 bases lay in between. The germline CDR1 and CDR2 sequences are MNHEY and SVGAGI. CDR3 in DNA: TGTGCCAGCAGTTCAAGTGCTAACTATGGCTACACCTTC. Protein product: CASSSSANYGYTF.

This sequence joins TRBV6-1 and TRBJ2-4; 9 nucleotides agree with TRBD2. V gave up 1 base and J gave up 9 bases; unmatched junction bases: 7. CDR3 length equals 15 residues. Germline V gene sequence: CDR1 MNHNS, CDR2 SASEGT. CDR3 in amino acids: CASSEGSGSGFIQYF. CDR3 DNA: TGTGCCAGCAGTGAAGGTAGCGGGAGTGGTTTCATTCAGTACTTC.

Concerning this clone itself: Other DNA sequences in this sample translate to the same CDR3. The chain links TRBV5-6 to TRBJ2-7; maybe TRBD2 (7 bases). This CDR3 spans 14 amino acids. Trimming cost V 2 bases and J 4 bases, with 13 bases left between them. Germline CDR1 reads SGHDT; CDR2 reads YYEEEE. CDR3 amino acids: CASSLGGASYEQYF. CDR3 DNA: TGTGCCAGCAGCTTAGGGGGGGCTTCGTACGAGCAGTACTTC. Based on the CDR3 plus reference TRBV5-6 and TRBJ2-7, the full variable domain is DAGVTQSPTHLIKTRGQQVTLRCSPKSGHDTVSWYQQALGQGPQFIFQYYEEEERQRGNFPDRFSGHQFPNYSSELNVNALLLGDSALYLCASSLGGASYEQYFGPGTRLTVT.